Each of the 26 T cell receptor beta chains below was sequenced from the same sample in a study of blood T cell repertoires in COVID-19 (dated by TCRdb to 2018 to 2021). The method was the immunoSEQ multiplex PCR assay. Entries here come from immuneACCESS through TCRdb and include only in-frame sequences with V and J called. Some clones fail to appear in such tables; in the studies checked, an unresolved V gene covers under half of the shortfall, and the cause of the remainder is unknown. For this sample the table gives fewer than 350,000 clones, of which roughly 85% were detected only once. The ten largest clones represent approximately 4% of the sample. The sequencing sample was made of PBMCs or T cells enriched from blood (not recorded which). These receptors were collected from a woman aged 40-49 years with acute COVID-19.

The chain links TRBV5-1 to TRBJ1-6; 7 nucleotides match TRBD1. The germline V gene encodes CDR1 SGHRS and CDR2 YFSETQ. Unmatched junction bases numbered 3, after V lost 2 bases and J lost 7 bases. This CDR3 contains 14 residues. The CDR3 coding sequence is TGCGCCAGCAGCTTTGACAGGGACAATTCACCCCTCCACTTT. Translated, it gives CASSFDRDNSPLHF.

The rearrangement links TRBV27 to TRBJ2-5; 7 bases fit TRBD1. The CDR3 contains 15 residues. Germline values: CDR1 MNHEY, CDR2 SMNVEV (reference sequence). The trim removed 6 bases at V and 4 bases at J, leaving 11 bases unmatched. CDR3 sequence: CASSPNRGRGETQYF. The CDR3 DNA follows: TGTGCCAGCAGCCCGAACAGGGGACGGGGAGAGACCCAGTACTTC.

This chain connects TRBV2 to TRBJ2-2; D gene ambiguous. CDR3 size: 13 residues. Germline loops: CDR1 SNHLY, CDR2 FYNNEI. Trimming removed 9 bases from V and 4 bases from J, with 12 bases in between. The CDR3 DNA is TGTGCCAGTCGCGGCAGAACCACCGGGGAGCTGTTTTTT. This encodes CASRGRTTGELFF.

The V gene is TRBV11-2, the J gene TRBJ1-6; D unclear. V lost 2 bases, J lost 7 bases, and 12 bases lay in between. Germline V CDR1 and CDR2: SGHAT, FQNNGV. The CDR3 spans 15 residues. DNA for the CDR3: TGTGCCAGCAGCTTACAGGCAGGTGTGAATTCACCCCTCCACTTT. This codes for CASSLQAGVNSPLHF.

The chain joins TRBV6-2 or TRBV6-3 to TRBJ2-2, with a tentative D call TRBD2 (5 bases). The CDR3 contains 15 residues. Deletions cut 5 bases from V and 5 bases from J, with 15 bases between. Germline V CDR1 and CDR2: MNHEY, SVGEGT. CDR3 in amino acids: CASSKNRGNTGELFF. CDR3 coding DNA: TGTGCCAGCAGTAAAAATCGGGGTAATACCGGGGAGCTGTTTTTT.

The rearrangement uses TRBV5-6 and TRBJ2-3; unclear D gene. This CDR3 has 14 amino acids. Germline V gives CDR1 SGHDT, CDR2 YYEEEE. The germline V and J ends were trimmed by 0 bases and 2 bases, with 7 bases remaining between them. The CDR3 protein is CASSLVRYTDTQYF. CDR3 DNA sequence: TGTGCCAGCAGCTTGGTCAGGTACACAGATACGCAGTATTTT. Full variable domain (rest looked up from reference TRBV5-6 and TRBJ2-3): DAGVTQSPTHLIKTRGQQVTLRCSPKSGHDTVSWYQQALGQGPQFIFQYYEEEERQRGNFPDRFSGHQFPNYSSELNVNALLLGDSALYLCASSLVRYTDTQYFGPGTRLTVL.

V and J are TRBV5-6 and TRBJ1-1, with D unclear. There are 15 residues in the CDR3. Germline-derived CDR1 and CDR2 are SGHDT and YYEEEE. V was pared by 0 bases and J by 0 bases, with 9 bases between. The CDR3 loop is CASSLEEGVNTEAFF. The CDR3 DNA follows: TGTGCCAGCAGCTTGGAGGAAGGAGTGAACACTGAAGCTTTCTTT.

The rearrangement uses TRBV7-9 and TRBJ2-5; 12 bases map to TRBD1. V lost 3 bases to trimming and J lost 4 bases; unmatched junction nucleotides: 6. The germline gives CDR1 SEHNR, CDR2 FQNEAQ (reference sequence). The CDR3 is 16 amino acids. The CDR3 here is CASSFWGTGGLETQYF. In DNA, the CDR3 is TGTGCCAGCAGCTTCTGGGGGACAGGGGGCTTAGAGACCCAGTACTTC.

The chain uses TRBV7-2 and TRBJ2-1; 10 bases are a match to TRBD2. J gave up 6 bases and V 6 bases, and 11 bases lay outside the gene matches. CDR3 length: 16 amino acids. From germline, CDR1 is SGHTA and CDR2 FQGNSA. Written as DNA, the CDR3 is TGTGCCAGCAGTAAGAAAAGCGGGGGGGTTGCCAATGAGCAGTTCTTC. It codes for CASSKKSGGVANEQFF.

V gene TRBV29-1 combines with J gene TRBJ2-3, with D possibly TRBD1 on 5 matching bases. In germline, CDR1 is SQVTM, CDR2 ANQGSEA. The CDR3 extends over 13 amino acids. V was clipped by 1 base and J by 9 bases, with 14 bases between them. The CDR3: CSVEGRAVVTQYF. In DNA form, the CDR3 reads TGCAGCGTTGAAGGCAGGGCGGTGGTAACGCAGTATTTT.

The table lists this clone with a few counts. CDR3 DNA sequence: TGTGCCAGCAGCTTAGTAGCGCAGGCCACAGATACGCAGTATTTT. Translation gives CASSLVAQATDTQYF. The chain couples TRBV7-2 to TRBJ2-3; possibly TRBD2 for D (5 bases). Trimming took 1 base from V and 2 from J, leaving 10 bases between them. From germline, CDR1 is SGHTA and CDR2 FQGNSA. The CDR3 loop spans 15 amino acids.

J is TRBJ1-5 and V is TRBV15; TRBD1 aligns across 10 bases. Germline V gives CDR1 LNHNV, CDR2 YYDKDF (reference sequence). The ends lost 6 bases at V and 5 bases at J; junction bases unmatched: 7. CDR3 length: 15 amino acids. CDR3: CATRPGQGWHQPQHF. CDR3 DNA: TGTGCCACCAGACCGGGACAGGGGTGGCATCAGCCCCAGCATTTT.

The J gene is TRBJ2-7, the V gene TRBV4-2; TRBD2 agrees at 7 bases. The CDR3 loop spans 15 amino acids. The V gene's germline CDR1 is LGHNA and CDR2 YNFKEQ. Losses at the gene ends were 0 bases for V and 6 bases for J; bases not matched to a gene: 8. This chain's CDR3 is CASSQEYAGEVEQYF. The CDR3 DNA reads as TGTGCCAGCAGCCAAGAGTACGCGGGAGAGGTCGAGCAGTACTTC.

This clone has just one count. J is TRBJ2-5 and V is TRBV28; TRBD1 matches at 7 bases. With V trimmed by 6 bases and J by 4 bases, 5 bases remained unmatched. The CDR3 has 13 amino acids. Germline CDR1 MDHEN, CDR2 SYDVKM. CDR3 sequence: CASRMTGSETQYF. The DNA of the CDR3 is TGTGCCAGCAGAATGACAGGGTCAGAGACCCAGTACTTC.

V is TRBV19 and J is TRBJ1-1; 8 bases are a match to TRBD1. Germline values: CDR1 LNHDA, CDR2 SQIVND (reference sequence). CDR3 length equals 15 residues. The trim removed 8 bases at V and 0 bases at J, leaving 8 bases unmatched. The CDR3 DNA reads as TGTGCCAGTTTCACAGGGGGTCCCATGAACACTGAAGCTTTCTTT. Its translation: CASFTGGPMNTEAFF.

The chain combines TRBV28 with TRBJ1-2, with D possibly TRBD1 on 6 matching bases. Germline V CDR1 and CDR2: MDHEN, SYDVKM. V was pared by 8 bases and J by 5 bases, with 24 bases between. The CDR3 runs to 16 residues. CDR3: CASGSTGTRVGYGYTF. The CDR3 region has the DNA TGTGCCAGCGGCTCAACCGGGACAAGGGTCGGGTATGGCTACACCTTC.

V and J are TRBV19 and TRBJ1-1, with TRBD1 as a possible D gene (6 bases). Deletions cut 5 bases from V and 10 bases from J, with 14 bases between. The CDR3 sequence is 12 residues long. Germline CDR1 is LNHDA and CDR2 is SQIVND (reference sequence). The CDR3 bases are TGTGCCAGTAGTCCCCAGGGGAAGGGAGCTTTCTTT. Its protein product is CASSPQGKGAFF.

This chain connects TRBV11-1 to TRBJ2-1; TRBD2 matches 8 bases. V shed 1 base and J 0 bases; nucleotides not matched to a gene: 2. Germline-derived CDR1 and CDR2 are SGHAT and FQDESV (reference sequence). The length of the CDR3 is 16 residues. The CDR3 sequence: CASSLGGTSSYNEQFF. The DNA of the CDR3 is TGTGCCAGCAGCTTAGGGGGGACTAGCTCCTACAATGAGCAGTTCTTC.

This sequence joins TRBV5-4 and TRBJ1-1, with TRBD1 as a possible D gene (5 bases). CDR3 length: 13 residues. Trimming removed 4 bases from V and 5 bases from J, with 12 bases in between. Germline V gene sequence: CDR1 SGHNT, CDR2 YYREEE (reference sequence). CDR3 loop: CASSAWRGTEAFF. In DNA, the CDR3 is TGTGCCAGCAGCGCCTGGAGGGGTACTGAAGCTTTCTTT.

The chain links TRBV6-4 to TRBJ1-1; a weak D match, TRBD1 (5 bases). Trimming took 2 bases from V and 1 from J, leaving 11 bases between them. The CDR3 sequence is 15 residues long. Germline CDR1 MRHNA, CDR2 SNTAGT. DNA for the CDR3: TGTGCCAGCAGTGACCGGGGGATTGGGAACACTGAAGCTTTCTTT. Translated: CASSDRGIGNTEAFF.

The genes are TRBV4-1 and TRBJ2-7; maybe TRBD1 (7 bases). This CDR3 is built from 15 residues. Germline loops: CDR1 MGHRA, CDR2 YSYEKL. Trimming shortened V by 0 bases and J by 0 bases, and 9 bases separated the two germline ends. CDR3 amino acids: CASSQERDSSYEQYF. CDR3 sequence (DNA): TGCGCCAGCAGCCAAGAGCGGGACAGCTCCTACGAGCAGTACTTC.

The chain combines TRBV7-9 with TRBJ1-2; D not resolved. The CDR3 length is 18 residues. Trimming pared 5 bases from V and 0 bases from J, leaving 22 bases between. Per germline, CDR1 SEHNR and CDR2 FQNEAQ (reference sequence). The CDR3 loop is CASSRPEGTQASNYGYTF. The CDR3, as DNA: TGTGCCAGCAGCCGTCCGGAGGGCACACAAGCGTCTAACTATGGCTACACCTTC. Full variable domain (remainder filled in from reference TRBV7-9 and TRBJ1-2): DTGVSQNPRHKITKRGQNVTFRCDPISEHNRLYWYRQTLGQGPEFLTYFQNEAQLEKSRLLSDRFSAERPKGSFSTLEIQRTEQGDSAMYLCASSRPEGTQASNYGYTFGSGTRLTVV.

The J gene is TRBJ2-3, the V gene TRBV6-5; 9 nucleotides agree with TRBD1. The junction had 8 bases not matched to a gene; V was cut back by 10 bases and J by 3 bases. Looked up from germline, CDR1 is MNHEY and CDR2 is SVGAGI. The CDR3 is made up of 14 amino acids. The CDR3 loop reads CATGQGFVTDTQYF. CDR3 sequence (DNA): TGTGCCACTGGACAGGGGTTTGTGACAGATACGCAGTATTTT.

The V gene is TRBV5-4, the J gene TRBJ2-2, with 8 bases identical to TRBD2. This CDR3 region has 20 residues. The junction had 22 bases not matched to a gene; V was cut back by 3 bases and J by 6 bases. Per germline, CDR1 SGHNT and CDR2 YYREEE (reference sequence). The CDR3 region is CASSSRLATTKRTYSGELFF. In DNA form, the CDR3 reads TGTGCCAGCAGCTCGAGACTAGCGACCACAAAGAGAACATATTCCGGGGAGCTGTTTTTT.

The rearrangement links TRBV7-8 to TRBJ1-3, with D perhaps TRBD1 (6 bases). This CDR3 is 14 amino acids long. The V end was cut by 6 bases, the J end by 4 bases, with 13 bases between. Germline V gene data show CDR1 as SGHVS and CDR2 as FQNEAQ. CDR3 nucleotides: TGTGCCAGCAGACAACAGGGTTCAGGAAACACCATATATTTT. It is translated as CASRQQGSGNTIYF.

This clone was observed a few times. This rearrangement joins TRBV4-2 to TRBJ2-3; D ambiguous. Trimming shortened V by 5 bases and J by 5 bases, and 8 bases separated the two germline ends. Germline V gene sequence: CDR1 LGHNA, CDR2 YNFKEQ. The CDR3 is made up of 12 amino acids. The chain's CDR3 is CASSARQDTQYF. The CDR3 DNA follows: TGTGCCAGCAGCGCTCGACAAGATACGCAGTATTTT.